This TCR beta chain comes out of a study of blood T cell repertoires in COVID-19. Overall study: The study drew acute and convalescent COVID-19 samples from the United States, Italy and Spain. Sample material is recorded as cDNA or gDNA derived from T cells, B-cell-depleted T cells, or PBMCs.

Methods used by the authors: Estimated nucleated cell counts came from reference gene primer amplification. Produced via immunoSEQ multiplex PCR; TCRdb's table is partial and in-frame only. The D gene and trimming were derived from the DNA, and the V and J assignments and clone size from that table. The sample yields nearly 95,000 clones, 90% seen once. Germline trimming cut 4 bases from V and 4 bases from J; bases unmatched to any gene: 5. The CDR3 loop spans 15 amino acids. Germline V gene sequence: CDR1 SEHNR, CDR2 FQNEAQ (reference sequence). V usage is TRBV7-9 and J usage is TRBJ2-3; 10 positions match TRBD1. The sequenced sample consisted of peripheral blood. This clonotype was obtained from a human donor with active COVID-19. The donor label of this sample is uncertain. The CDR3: CASSSPGTGADTQYF. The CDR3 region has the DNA TGTGCCAGCAGCTCTCCAGGGACAGGGGCAGATACGCAGTATTTT.